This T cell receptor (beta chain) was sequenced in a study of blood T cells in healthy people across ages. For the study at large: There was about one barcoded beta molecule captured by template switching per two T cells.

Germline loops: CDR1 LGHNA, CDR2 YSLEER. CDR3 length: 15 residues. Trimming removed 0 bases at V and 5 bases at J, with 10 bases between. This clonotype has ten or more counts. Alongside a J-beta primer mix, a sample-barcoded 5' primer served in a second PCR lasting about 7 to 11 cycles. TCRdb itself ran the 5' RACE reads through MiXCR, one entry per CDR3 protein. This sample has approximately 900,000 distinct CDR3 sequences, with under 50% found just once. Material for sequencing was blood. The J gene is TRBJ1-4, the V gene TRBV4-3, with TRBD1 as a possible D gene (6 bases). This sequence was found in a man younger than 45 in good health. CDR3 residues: CASSQDRGANEKLFF. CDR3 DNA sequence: TGCGCCAGCAGCCAAGACAGGGGTGCGAATGAAAAACTGTTTTTT.